A single sample gave rise to the 24 T cell receptor beta chains below, sequenced in a study of blood T cell repertoires in COVID-19. Sequenced by immunoSEQ multiplex PCR; TCRdb stores in-frame clones only, minus some. The profile shows about 310,000 clones, about 91% of them singletons. Specimen: PBMCs or T cells enriched from blood (not recorded which). The receptors come from a woman under 30 who had recovered from COVID-19.

The chain couples TRBV7-6 to TRBJ2-7; 7 bases match TRBD1. This CDR3 is built from 15 residues. With 5 bases clipped from V and 2 bases from J, the junction kept 9 bases outside the gene matches. Germline CDR1 reads SGHVS; CDR2 reads FNYEAQ. This CDR3 is CASSRLTGNPYEQYF. CDR3 in DNA: TGTGCCAGCAGCCGCCTGACAGGGAACCCCTACGAGCAGTACTTC.

The chain couples TRBV28 to TRBJ1-1; a weak D match, TRBD1 (6 bases). Trimming left V 5 bases short and J 8 bases short, with 18 bases between. Germline V gene lookup returns CDR1 MDHEN and CDR2 SYDVKM. This CDR3 is 14 amino acids long. CDR3 DNA: TGTGCCAGCAGTCAAGGGGGGGCTCCAGGGGAAGCTTTCTTT. Translating gives CASSQGGAPGEAFF.

The chain links TRBV25-1 to TRBJ2-1; tentative D call: TRBD2 (5 bases). The CDR3 has 15 amino acids. V lost 3 bases to trimming and J lost 9 bases, with 18 bases between them. Germline V CDR1 and CDR2: MGHDK, SYGVNS. The CDR3 region is CASSDPPPRGSEQFF. In DNA form, the CDR3 reads TGTGCCAGCAGTGATCCTCCTCCCCGTGGGAGTGAGCAGTTCTTC.

V and J are TRBV7-8 and TRBJ1-4, with 7 bases matching TRBD1. Per the germline V gene, CDR1 is SGHVS and CDR2 is FQNEAQ. The CDR3 sequence is 15 residues long. V was pared by 0 bases and J by 7 bases, with 5 bases of the junction left unmatched. As DNA, the CDR3 is TGTGCCAGCAGCTTAGCGACAGGGAGAACTGAAAAACTGTTTTTT. It specifies CASSLATGRTEKLFF.

The chain recombines TRBV24-1 with TRBJ1-1; D unresolved. The V gene lost 6 bases and the J gene lost 2 bases, with 9 bases spanning the gap. Germline loops: CDR1 KGHDR, CDR2 SFDVKD. The CDR3 length is 13 residues. CDR3 amino acids: CATSNRVNTEAFF. Here the CDR3 DNA reads TGTGCCACCAGTAATCGTGTCAACACTGAAGCTTTCTTT.

This sequence joins TRBV19 and TRBJ2-1, with 15 nucleotides matching TRBD2. The CDR3 runs 15 residues. Germline CDR1 reads LNHDA; CDR2 reads SQIVND (reference sequence). J lost 8 bases, V lost 5 bases, and 4 bases had no gene match. In DNA, the CDR3 is TGTGCCAGTAGTTCGGGACTAGCGGGGGGAGATGAGCAGTTCTTC. Protein product: CASSSGLAGGDEQFF.

This chain uses TRBV3-1 (or the pseudogene TRBV3-2) with TRBJ2-5; D uncertain. V shed 4 bases and J shed 0 bases, with 3 bases lying between them. The CDR3 has 12 residues. Germline V CDR1 and CDR2: LGHDT, YNNKEL (reference sequence). CDR3 amino acids: CASSLYQETQYF. The CDR3 bases are TGTGCCAGCAGCCTCTACCAAGAGACCCAGTACTTC.

The chain couples TRBV24-1 to TRBJ2-5; 12 bases are a match to TRBD2. With 3 bases clipped from V and 4 bases from J, the junction kept 2 bases outside the gene matches. Germline CDR1 KGHDR, CDR2 SFDVKD. The CDR3 extends over 15 amino acids. The CDR3 sequence: CATSDPTSGGETQYF. CDR3 nucleotide sequence: TGTGCCACCAGTGATCCGACTAGCGGGGGAGAGACCCAGTACTTC.

The chain couples TRBV19 to TRBJ2-1, with 7 bases fitting TRBD2. Unmatched junction bases numbered 7, after V lost 4 bases and J lost 7 bases. CDR3 length: 14 amino acids. CDR1 LNHDA and CDR2 SQIVND come from the germline V gene (reference sequence). CDR3 sequence: CASSTTAGANEQFF. CDR3 coding DNA: TGTGCCAGTAGTACTACGGCGGGAGCGAATGAGCAGTTCTTC.

The chain recombines TRBV21-1 with TRBJ2-7; the table's D gene call, TRBD1, was not cross checked with the DNA. TRBV21-1 is a known pseudogene. The CDR3 runs 17 residues. Written as DNA, the CDR3 is TGTGCCAGCAGCAAAGCGCTTTCGACGCAGGGTCGGTACGAGCAGTACTTC. Translated, it gives CASSKALSTQGRYEQYF.

This clone appeared a single time. This chain links TRBV15 with TRBJ2-7, with 10 bases matching TRBD2. The CDR3 length is 18 residues. J was trimmed by 2 bases and V by 0 bases; bases with no gene match: 10. The germline V gene encodes CDR1 LNHNV and CDR2 YYDKDF (reference sequence). The CDR3 loop reads CATSRDRASGGTTYEQYF. In DNA form, the CDR3 reads TGTGCCACCAGCAGAGATAGGGCTAGCGGGGGTACCACCTACGAGCAGTACTTC.

The chain recombines TRBV5-4 with TRBJ1-1; 9 bases map to TRBD1. The germline CDR1 and CDR2 sequences are SGHNT and YYREEE (reference sequence). The CDR3 runs to 15 residues. V shed 4 bases and J 1 base; nucleotides not matched to a gene: 5. This CDR3 reads CASSQPGQGNTEAFF. The CDR3 bases are TGTGCCAGCAGCCAACCGGGACAGGGGAACACTGAAGCTTTCTTT.

V usage is TRBV7-3 and J usage is TRBJ2-2; D unclear. With 5 bases removed from V and 1 base from J, the gap between germline ends came to 5 bases. The CDR3 spans 13 residues. Per germline, CDR1 SGHTA and CDR2 FQGTGA. In DNA, the CDR3 is TGTGCCAGCAGCCAGTTGAACACCGGGGAGCTGTTTTTT. This translates into CASSQLNTGELFF.

The rearrangement links TRBV18 to TRBJ2-1; possible D gene TRBD1, 5 bases. The CDR3 runs to 15 residues. V lost 5 bases to trimming and J lost 8 bases, with 19 bases between them. Germline CDR1 reads KGHSH; CDR2 reads LQKENI. This chain's CDR3 is CASSSTWAQGDEQFF. The CDR3 nucleotides are TGTGCCAGCTCATCGACCTGGGCGCAGGGCGATGAGCAGTTCTTC. Full variable domain (remainder filled in from reference TRBV18 and TRBJ2-1): NAGVMQNPRHLVRRRGQEARLRCSPMKGHSHVYWYRQLPEEGLKFMVYLQKENIIDESGMPKERFSAEFPKEGPSILRIQQVVRGDSAAYFCASSSTWAQGDEQFFGPGTRLTVL.

The chain joins TRBV9 to TRBJ1-1, with 7 bases aligning to TRBD1. Germline-derived CDR1 and CDR2 are SGDLS and YYNGEE. The junction had 10 bases not matched to a gene; V was cut back by 3 bases and J by 5 bases. CDR3 length equals 15 residues. CDR3 coding DNA: TGTGCCAGCAGCGCGACCAAACAGGGGAGGACTGAAGCTTTCTTT. Translating it yields CASSATKQGRTEAFF.

The V and J genes are TRBV7-3 and TRBJ1-2; D possibly corresponds to TRBD1 (5 bases). V was clipped by 0 bases and J by 5 bases, with 7 bases between them. Germline V lookup: CDR1 SGHTA, CDR2 FQGTGA. The CDR3 spans 13 residues. Here the CDR3 reads CASSLTPGYGYTF. The CDR3, as DNA: TGTGCCAGCAGCTTAACCCCAGGGTATGGCTACACCTTC.

The chain combines TRBV11-2 with TRBJ2-5; 7 bases agree with TRBD1. The CDR3 has 14 amino acids. With 4 bases clipped from V and 5 bases from J, the junction kept 7 bases outside the gene matches. Germline loops: CDR1 SGHAT, CDR2 FQNNGV. CDR3 amino acids: CASSSTTGMETQYF. CDR3 nucleotide sequence: TGTGCCAGCAGCTCGACGACAGGGATGGAGACCCAGTACTTC.

This chain uses TRBV10-3 with TRBJ1-1; 8 nucleotides agree with TRBD1. The germline gives CDR1 ENHRY, CDR2 SYGVKD. The V and J ends lost 7 bases and 3 bases, in that order; junction bases with no gene match: 7. This CDR3 contains 14 residues. CDR3 in DNA: TGTGCCATCACCAGACAGGGGTGGGACACTGAAGCTTTCTTT. Amino acids: CAITRQGWDTEAFF.

The chain couples TRBV28 to TRBJ1-6; a possible D gene is TRBD1 (5 bases). The V gene lost 7 bases and the J gene lost 3 bases, with 10 bases spanning the gap. The length of the CDR3 is 14 residues. Germline CDR1 reads MDHEN; CDR2 reads SYDVKM. The CDR3 DNA reads as TGTGCCAGCAAGACAGTCAACTATAATTCACCCCTCCACTTT. This codes for CASKTVNYNSPLHF.

The table lists this clone with a few counts. This chain connects TRBV25-1 to TRBJ1-1; 9 positions agree with TRBD1. Germline V gene lookup returns CDR1 MGHDK and CDR2 SYGVNS. The CDR3 loop spans 16 amino acids. The V gene end was trimmed by 4 bases and the J gene end by 1 base; junction bases not matched to a gene: 7. CDR3 amino acids: CASSGPGQGPNTEAFF. The DNA of the CDR3 is TGTGCCAGCAGTGGACCGGGACAGGGTCCGAACACTGAAGCTTTCTTT.

This clone was picked up many times. The gene calls are TRBV12-3 or TRBV12-4 and TRBJ2-7; D is possibly TRBD1 (5 bases). The CDR3 is 12 amino acids. V gave up 5 bases and J gave up 10 bases, with 15 bases separating them. The DNA of the CDR3 is TGTGCCAGCAGTCCCTCGATCAGGGTTCAGTACTTC. It encodes CASSPSIRVQYF.

The J gene is TRBJ1-4, the V gene TRBV27, with TRBD1 matching over 10 bases. The CDR3 runs 16 residues. Germline lookup yields CDR1 MNHEY and CDR2 SMNVEV (reference sequence). V lost 6 bases to trimming and J lost 5 bases; unmatched junction nucleotides: 9. The CDR3 region is CASRNAGTGENEKLFF. In DNA, the CDR3 is TGTGCCAGCAGGAATGCCGGGACAGGGGAAAATGAAAAACTGTTTTTT.

The chain combines TRBV18 with TRBJ1-3; weak D call: TRBD1 (5 bases). The CDR3 is made up of 18 amino acids. Germline CDR1 is KGHSH and CDR2 is LQKENI. V lost 4 bases and J 2 bases, leaving 21 bases between the germline ends. As DNA, the CDR3 is TGTGCCAGCTCACAGTTGAAGCAGGGTGCCCCTCCTGGAAACACCATATATTTT. This gives the protein CASSQLKQGAPPGNTIYF.

The V gene is TRBV7-8, the J gene TRBJ1-1; a weak D match, TRBD1 (6 bases). V lost 3 bases and J 4 bases, leaving 12 bases between the germline ends. Germline V CDR1 and CDR2: SGHVS, FQNEAQ. CDR3 size: 14 residues. The CDR3 loop is CASSLGGQSTEAFF. The CDR3 DNA reads TGTGCCAGCAGCTTGGGCGGACAGAGCACTGAAGCTTTCTTT.